These T cell receptor beta chains were read from a single sample in a study of molecular identifiers for immune sequencing clone quantification. Via MiXCR, TCRdb re-called the PCR reads, giving one row per CDR3 protein. The sample records about 630,000 distinct CDR3 sequences, 25% being singletons. Sequences were obtained from naive CD8+ T cells from blood, with Jurkat cell RNA spiked in. These receptors all come from a human donor in good health. Some libraries in this study had Jurkat cell RNA spiked in. Each CDR3 is given with its conserved first and last residue. The D gene is left open where the match is weak. Size is omitted from some rows. Given values are once, few, many or a class for expanded clones.

>TRBJ2-1|TRBD2|few|TRBV19
TGTGCCAGTAGTAACCGGGACTATAGCTCCTACAATGAGCAGTTCTTC
CASSNRDYSSYNEQFF
>TRBJ2-7|TRBD1|-|TRBV19
TGTGCCAGTGGTATCGGACAGGGGCGCTCCTACGAGCAGTACTTC
CASGIGQGRSYEQYF
>TRBJ2-7|TRBD2|-|TRBV29-1
TGCAGCGTTGGTTCGGGGACCTTCTCGGGAGGCTCCTACGAGCAGTACTTC
CSVGSGTFSGGSYEQYF
>TRBJ2-7|-|-|TRBV24-1
TGTGCCACCAGTGATCGTTCCTACGAGCAGTACTTC
CATSDRSYEQYF
>TRBJ1-4|-|few|TRBV19
TGTGCCAGTAGTGCCTCGGACACGAACACTGAAAAACTGTTTTTT
CASSASDTNTEKLFF
>TRBJ1-1|-|many|TRBV5-1
TGCGCCAGCAGCTACCCAGAGAAGAACACTGAAGCTTTCTTT
CASSYPEKNTEAFF
>TRBJ2-7|TRBD1|few|TRBV15
TGTGCCACCAGCAGACAGGACAGGGGAAGCTACGAGCAGTACTTC
CATSRQDRGSYEQYF
>TRBJ2-7|-|few|TRBV20-1
TGCAGTGCCGGCGGGGATCTAAGTTACGAGCAGTACTTC
CSAGGDLSYEQYF
>TRBJ1-1|-|many|TRBV3-1
TGTGCCAGCAGCCAAGATCGTATGAACACTGAAGCTTTCTTT
CASSQDRMNTEAFF
>TRBJ2-1|-|many|TRBV29-1
TGCAGCGTTGTCCAGTTGGGTGAGCAGTTCTTC
CSVVQLGEQFF
>TRBJ1-1|-|many|TRBV14
TGTGCCAGCAGCCCATACACGGCAAGTGACACTGAAGCTTTCTTT
CASSPYTASDTEAFF
>TRBJ2-7|-|many|TRBV2
TGTGCCAGCTCGGCTAGGGGAGCCTACGAGCAGTACTTC
CASSARGAYEQYF
>TRBJ2-7|-|many|TRBV6-2/TRBV6-3
TGTGCCAGCATTCGAGGGACGGGGAAGGGCGAGCAGTACTTC
CASIRGTGKGEQYF
>TRBJ1-2|TRBD1|-|TRBV7-9
TGTGCCAGCAGCCCAGAACAGGGGTTGTACTATGGCTACACCTTC
CASSPEQGLYYGYTF